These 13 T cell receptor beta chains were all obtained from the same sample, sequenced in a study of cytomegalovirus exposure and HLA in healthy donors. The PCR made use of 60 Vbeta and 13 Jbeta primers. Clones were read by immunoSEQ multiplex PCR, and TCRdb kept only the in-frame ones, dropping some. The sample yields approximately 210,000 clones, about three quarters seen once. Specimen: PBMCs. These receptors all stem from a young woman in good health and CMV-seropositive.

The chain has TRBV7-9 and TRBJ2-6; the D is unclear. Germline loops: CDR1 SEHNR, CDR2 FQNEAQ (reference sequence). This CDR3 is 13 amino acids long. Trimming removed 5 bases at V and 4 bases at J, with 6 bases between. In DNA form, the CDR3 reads TGTGCCAGCAGCCTCCAGGGGGCCAACGTCCTGACTTTC. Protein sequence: CASSLQGANVLTF.

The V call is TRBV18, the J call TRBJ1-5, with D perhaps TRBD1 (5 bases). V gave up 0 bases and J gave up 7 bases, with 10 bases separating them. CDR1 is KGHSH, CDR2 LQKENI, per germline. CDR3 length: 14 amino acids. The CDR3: CASSPPGADQPQHF. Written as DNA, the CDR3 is TGTGCCAGCTCACCACCAGGGGCTGACCAGCCCCAGCATTTT.

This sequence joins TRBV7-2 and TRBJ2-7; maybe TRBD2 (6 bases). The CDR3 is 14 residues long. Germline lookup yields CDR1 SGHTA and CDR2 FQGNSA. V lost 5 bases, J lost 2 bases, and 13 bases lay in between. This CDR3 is CASSNPGDPYEQYF. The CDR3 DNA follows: TGTGCCAGCAGCAATCCGGGAGACCCCTACGAGCAGTACTTC. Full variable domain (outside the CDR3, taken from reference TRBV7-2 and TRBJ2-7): GAGVSQSPSNKVTEKGKDVELRCDPISGHTALYWYRQSLGQGLEFLIYFQGNSAPDKSGLPSDRFSAERTGGSVSTLTIQRTQQEDSAVYLCASSNPGDPYEQYFGPGTRLTVT.

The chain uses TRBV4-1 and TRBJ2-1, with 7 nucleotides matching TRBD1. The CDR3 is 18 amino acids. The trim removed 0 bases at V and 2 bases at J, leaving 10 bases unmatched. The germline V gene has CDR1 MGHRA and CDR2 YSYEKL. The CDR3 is CASSQEGGLGYTYNEQFF. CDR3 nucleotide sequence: TGCGCCAGCAGCCAAGAAGGGGGCCTTGGGTATACCTACAATGAGCAGTTCTTC.

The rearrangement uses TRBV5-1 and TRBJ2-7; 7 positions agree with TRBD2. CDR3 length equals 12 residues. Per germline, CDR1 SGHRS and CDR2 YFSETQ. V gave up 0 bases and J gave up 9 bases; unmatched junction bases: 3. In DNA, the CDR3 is TGCGCCAGCAGCTTGGGGGGGGGTGTGCAGTACTTC. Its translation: CASSLGGGVQYF.

CDR3 loop: CASSVDYGQGTFTEAFF. CDR3 coding DNA: TGTGCCAGCAGTGTCGATTACGGGCAGGGGACGTTCACTGAAGCTTTCTTT. The chain employs TRBV2 and TRBJ1-1; TRBD1 might be the D (6 bases). CDR1 and CDR2 from the germline V gene are SNHLY and FYNNEI. The CDR3 is made up of 17 amino acids. Trimming shortened V by 4 bases and J by 4 bases, and 22 bases separated the two germline ends.

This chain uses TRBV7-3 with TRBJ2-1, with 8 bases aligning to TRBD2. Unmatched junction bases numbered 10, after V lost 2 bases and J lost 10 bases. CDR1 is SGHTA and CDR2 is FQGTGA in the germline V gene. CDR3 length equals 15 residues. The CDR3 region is CASSLLAGDLGEQFF. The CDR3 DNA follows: TGTGCCAGCAGCTTACTAGCGGGCGACCTCGGAGAGCAGTTCTTC. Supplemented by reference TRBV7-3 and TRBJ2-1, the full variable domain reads GAGVSQTPSNKVTEKGKYVELRCDPISGHTALYWYRQSLGQGPEFLIYFQGTGAADDSGLPNDRFFAVRPEGSVSTLKIQRTERGDSAVYLCASSLLAGDLGEQFFGPGTRLTVL.

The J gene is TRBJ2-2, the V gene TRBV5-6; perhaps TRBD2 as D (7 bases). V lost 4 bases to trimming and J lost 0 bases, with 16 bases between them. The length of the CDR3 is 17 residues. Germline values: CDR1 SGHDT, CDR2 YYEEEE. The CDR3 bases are TGTGCCAGCAGCCCAGTGGGGGGGGCGCCGAACACCGGGGAGCTGTTTTTT. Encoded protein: CASSPVGGAPNTGELFF.

Here the CDR3 reads CASRTGLAGGEQYF. The CDR3 nucleotides are TGTGCCAGCAGAACCGGGCTAGCGGGAGGCGAGCAGTACTTC. V and J are TRBV27 and TRBJ2-7, with TRBD2 matching 11 bases. Per the germline V gene, CDR1 is MNHEY and CDR2 is SMNVEV (reference sequence). V trimming: 6 bases; J trimming: 6 bases; junction bases outside the gene matches: 7. The length of the CDR3 is 14 residues.

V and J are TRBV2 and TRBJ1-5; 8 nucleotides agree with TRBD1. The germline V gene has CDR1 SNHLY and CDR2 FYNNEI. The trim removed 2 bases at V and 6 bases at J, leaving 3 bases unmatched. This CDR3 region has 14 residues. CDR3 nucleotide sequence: TGTGCCAGCAGTGAACAGGGGGCAGGTCAGCCCCAGCATTTT. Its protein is CASSEQGAGQPQHF.

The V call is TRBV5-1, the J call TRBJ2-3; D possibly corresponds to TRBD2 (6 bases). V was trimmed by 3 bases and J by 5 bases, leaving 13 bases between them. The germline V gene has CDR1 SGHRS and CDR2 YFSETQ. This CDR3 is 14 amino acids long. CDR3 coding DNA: TGCGCCAGCAGCTCTAGCCCCGGGGGAGATACGCAGTATTTT. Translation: CASSSSPGGDTQYF.

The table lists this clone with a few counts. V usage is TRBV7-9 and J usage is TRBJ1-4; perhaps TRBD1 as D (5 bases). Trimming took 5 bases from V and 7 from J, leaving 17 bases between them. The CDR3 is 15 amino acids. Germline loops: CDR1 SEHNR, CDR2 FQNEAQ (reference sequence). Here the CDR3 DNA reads TGTGCCAGCAGCCAGGGAGGCCTGAATGGTGAAAAACTGTTTTTT. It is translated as CASSQGGLNGEKLFF.

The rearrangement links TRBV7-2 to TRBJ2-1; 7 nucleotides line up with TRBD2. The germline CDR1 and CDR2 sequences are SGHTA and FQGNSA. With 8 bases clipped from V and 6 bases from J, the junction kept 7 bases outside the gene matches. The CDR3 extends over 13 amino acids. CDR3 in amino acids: CASGSGTLNEQFF. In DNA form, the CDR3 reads TGTGCCAGCGGCAGCGGGACCCTCAATGAGCAGTTCTTC.